This T cell receptor (beta chain) is drawn from a study of T-cell memory formation after mild COVID-19. Study background: Largely, TCR clusters stayed within a single donor. Study-level points and caveats: A balance of CD4 and CD8 characterized clones contracting day 15 to 85, whereas later expanders leaned CD4+.

V lost 4 bases and J lost 9, with 15 bases in between. Per the germline V gene, CDR1 is KGHSH and CDR2 is LQKENI. The CDR3 has 13 amino acids. About this clonotype itself: Its antigen is unidentified.

It was 5'RACE with constant-segment primers that produced the TCR alpha and TCR beta cDNA libraries, which carried sample barcodes and UMIs. Via MiXCR, TCRdb re-called the 5' RACE reads, giving one row per CDR3 protein. The sample carries about 600,000 distinct CDR3 sequences, approximately 21% recorded once. This chain joins TRBV18 and TRBJ1-1; maybe TRBD1 (5 bases). The sequence derives from an adult woman who had mild COVID-19 (a few samples of this study predate the infection). Cell type and time point are not known. The specimen was PBMCs or a T cell subset sorted from them (not recorded which). The CDR3 reads CASSRLRDEKAFF. DNA of the CDR3: TGTGCCAGCTCACGGCTCCGGGACGAAAAAGCTTTCTTT.